The clone carrying this T cell receptor (beta chain) was recorded a few times. TCRdb keeps only in-frame clones here, not all; method: immunoSEQ multiplex PCR. There are approximately 190,000 clones in the sample; approximately 82% occur only once, and 6.9% lies in the top ten. The source of the sample is a study of blood T cell repertoires in COVID-19. This clonotype was sampled from a human donor with acute or convalescent COVID-19. The donor label of this sample is uncertain. The sequenced sample was peripheral blood.

As DNA, the CDR3 is TGTGCCAGCAGCACTAGCGGGAGGGCCTCTGAGCAGTTCTTC. It specifies CASSTSGRASEQFF. This chain joins TRBV2 and TRBJ2-1; 13 bases are shared with TRBD2. Unmatched junction bases numbered 5, after V lost 6 bases and J lost 9 bases. Germline assignment: CDR1 SNHLY and CDR2 FYNNEI. There are 14 residues in the CDR3.